This T cell receptor beta chain was retrieved from a study of T cell repertoires in cytomegalovirus infection. Study in general: It can be stated that public TCR beta signatures indicated CMV infection as well as a matching HLA type. Whole-study results and caveats: Summed frequency of public TCR beta families distinguished CMV carriers with the relevant HLA. The ex vivo response was dominated by HLA-C-restricted CMV-specific TCR beta clonotypes.

V was trimmed by 7 bases and J by 2 bases, leaving 15 bases between them. This CDR3 is built from 14 residues. To note about this clonotype: Its antigen is undetermined.

TCRdb re-called the reads with MiXCR, one entry per CDR3 protein. Among roughly 200,000 distinct CDR3 sequences listed, about a sixth were seen once. V and J are TRBV12-3 or TRBV12-4 and TRBJ2-7; maybe TRBD2 (5 bases). The material sequenced was CD8+ T cells from PBMCs. This TCR came from a human donor in good health (CMV status not recorded). Some clones in this sample may be carry-over from other donors' samples. For the CDR3, the DNA is TGTGCCAGCACCCTGGCGCGGGCCGCCTACGAGCAGTACTTC. Amino acid sequence: CASTLARAAYEQYF.